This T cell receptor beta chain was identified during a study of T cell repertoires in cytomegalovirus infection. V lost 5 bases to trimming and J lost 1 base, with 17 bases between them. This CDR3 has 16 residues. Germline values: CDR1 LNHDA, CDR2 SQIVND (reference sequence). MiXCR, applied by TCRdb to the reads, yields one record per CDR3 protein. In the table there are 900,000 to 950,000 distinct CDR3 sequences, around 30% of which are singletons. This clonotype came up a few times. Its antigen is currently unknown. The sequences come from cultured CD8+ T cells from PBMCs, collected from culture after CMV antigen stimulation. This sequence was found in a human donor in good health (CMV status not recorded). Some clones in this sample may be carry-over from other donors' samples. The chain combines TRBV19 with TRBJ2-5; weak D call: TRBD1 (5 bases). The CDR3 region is CASSPIYYDSQETQYF. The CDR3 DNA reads TGTGCCAGTAGTCCTATTTATTACGACAGCCAAGAGACCCAGTACTTC.